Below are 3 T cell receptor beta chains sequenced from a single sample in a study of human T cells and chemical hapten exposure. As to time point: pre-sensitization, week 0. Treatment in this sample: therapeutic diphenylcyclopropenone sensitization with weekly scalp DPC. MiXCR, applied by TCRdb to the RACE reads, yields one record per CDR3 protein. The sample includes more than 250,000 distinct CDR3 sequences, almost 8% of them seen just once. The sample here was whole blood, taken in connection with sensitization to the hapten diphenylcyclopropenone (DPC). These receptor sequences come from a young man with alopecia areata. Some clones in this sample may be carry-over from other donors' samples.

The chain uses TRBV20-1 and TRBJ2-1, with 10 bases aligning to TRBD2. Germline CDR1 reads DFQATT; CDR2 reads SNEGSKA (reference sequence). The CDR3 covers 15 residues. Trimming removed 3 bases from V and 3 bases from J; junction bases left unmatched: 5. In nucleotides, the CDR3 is TGCAGTGCTAGTCTCGGGACTAGCGACTACAATGAGCAGTTCTTC. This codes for CSASLGTSDYNEQFF.

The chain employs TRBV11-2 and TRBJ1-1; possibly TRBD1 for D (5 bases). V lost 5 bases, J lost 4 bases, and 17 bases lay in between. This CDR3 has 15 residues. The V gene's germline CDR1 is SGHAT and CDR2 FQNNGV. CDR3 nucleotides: TGTGCCAGCAGCCTAGCCCGGTTTGGGGGCACTGAAGCTTTCTTT. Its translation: CASSLARFGGTEAFF.

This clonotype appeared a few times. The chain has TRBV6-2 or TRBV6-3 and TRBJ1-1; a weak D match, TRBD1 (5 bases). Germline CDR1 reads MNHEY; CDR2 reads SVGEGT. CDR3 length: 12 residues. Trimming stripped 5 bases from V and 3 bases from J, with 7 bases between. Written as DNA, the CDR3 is TGTGCCAGCAGTCGGGGCTACACTGAAGCTTTCTTT. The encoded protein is CASSRGYTEAFF.